The sequence of this T cell receptor beta chain was determined in a study of OX40 agonist ivuxolimab in advanced cancers. Worth noting for this clone: Its specificity is not known.

Study-wide findings and caveats: Expanded peripheral T cell antigen specificity was not determined.

Trimming stripped 6 bases from V and 8 bases from J, with 13 bases between. Germline CDR1 and CDR2: LGHNT and FRNRAP. This CDR3 comprises 13 residues. Here immunoSEQ multiplex PCR was the method, and the copy in TCRdb shows in-frame clones only, minus some. The repertoire holds roughly 45,000 clones, 80% to 90% seen once, with about 7.7% in the top ten. The specimen was CD4+ or CD8+ T cells sorted from blood, collected in a trial of the OX40 agonist ivuxolimab. The source is an adult with an advanced solid tumor such as melanoma, head and neck, liver or kidney cancer. The V and J genes are TRBV12-5 and TRBJ1-4, with TRBD1 as a possible D gene (6 bases). The CDR3 is CASGQGSEEKLFF. The CDR3 DNA reads TGTGCTAGTGGACAGGGTTCGGAAGAAAAACTGTTTTTT.